This T cell receptor (beta chain) was profiled in a study of blood T cell repertoires in COVID-19. As handled by the study authors: It was from reference gene primer amplification that nucleated cell counts were estimated. Repertoires were generated with immunoSEQ multiplex PCR, while TCRdb's copy carries only in-frame clones and drops some. V, J and clone size are taken as reported in that table, and D and trimming were inferred from the DNA itself. This sample has 30,000 to 40,000 clones; 80% to 90% occur once, and the top ten carry 14%. V shed 4 bases and J 4 bases; nucleotides not matched to a gene: 11. The CDR3 covers 19 residues. Germline assignment: CDR1 MNHNS and CDR2 SASEGT.

The source material was peripheral blood. The receptor's source is a man aged 55 to 70 with active COVID-19. The chain couples TRBV6-1 to TRBJ2-6; TRBD1 agrees at 12 bases. This chain's CDR3 is CASSGIPGQGALGANVLTF. In DNA, the CDR3 is TGTGCCAGCAGTGGCATCCCGGGACAGGGGGCGCTGGGGGCCAACGTCCTGACTTTC.